The next 10 T cell receptor beta chains were all read from a single sample in a study of read filtering for tumor transcriptome and immune sequencing. This library used around 400 ng RNA and molecular barcoded adaptors spanning alpha/delta and beta/gamma chains. Each CDR3 protein gets one entry after TCRdb re-called the reads with MiXCR. The sample lists about 24,000 distinct CDR3 sequences, approximately 22% occurring once. Sequenced sample: a population of CD138-negative cells sorted from bone marrow. The receptors derive from a donor at least 40 years old with multiple myeloma.

This clonotype was detected ten times or more. The chain combines TRBV25-1 with TRBJ1-1; perhaps TRBD1 as D (6 bases). CDR1 and CDR2 (germline): MGHDK, SYGVNS. Trimming removed 5 bases from V and 11 bases from J, with 18 bases in between. The CDR3 is 13 residues long. CDR3 DNA: TGTGCCAGCAGTCCCACTACAGGGTATTACGCTTTCTTT. Protein: CASSPTTGYYAFF.

This clonotype turned up a few times. The rearrangement links TRBV7-3 to TRBJ1-1; D is possibly TRBD1 (5 bases). Trimming took off 2 bases at V and 1 base at J, with 5 bases between the two ends. Germline V gene data show CDR1 as SGHTA and CDR2 as FQGTGA. The CDR3 runs 13 residues. CDR3 DNA sequence: TGTGCCAGCAGCTTAGGGGCGAACACTGAAGCTTTCTTT. Translated: CASSLGANTEAFF.

About this clonotype: This may be a read error, as it is one base from a much larger clone. The rearrangement joins TRBV30 to TRBJ1-1; D is unclear. The CDR3 totals 12 residues. The V gene's germline CDR1 is GTSNPN and CDR2 SVGIG (reference sequence). The CDR3 spells CAWSVKNTKAFF. The DNA for the CDR3 is TGTGCCTGGAGTGTAAAAAACACTAAAGCTTTCTTT.

This chain links TRBV11-2 with TRBJ1-1; TRBD1 agrees at 7 bases. J gave up 11 bases and V 4 bases, and 13 bases lay outside the gene matches. Germline V lookup: CDR1 SGHAT, CDR2 FQNNGV. This CDR3 region has 14 residues. CDR3 protein: CASSSGGAGIRAFF. The CDR3 bases are TGTGCCAGCAGCTCAGGGGGGGCAGGGATCAGGGCTTTCTTT.

In the case of this clonotype: A much larger clone is a single base away; this may be a read error. The V gene is TRBV6-6, the J gene TRBJ2-5; D unclear. This CDR3 comprises 11 residues. CDR1 is MNHNY, CDR2 SVGAGI, per germline (reference sequence). CDR3 DNA sequence: TGTGCCAGCACCACCGGAGAGGCCCAGTACTTC. Translated: CASTTGEAQYF.

At least ten counts were recorded for this clonotype. The J gene is TRBJ2-7, the V gene TRBV4-1; 9 nucleotides line up with TRBD2. The CDR3 runs to 15 residues. Germline CDR1 is MGHRA and CDR2 is YSYEKL. J lost 11 bases, V lost 0 bases, and 11 bases had no gene match. CDR3 loop: CASSQDGVAGVSEYF. CDR3 DNA sequence: TGCGCCAGCAGCCAAGATGGGGTAGCGGGGGTTTCGGAGTACTTC.

Ten or more counts support this clonotype. The chain uses TRBV19 and TRBJ2-3; TRBD2 agrees at 9 bases. Germline V lookup: CDR1 LNHDA, CDR2 SQIVND (reference sequence). The ends lost 6 bases at V and 6 bases at J; junction bases unmatched: 4. The CDR3 consists of 13 residues. The CDR3 loop reads CASSRGLADTQYF. In DNA, the CDR3 is TGTGCCAGTAGCCGAGGACTAGCGGATACGCAGTATTTT.

As for this clonotype: This could be a read error, since a much larger clone is one nucleotide away. The J gene is TRBJ2-1, the V gene TRBV6-5, with 7 positions matching TRBD2. The CDR3 is made up of 16 amino acids. V dropped 0 bases and J dropped 1; count of bases not matched to a gene: 3. Germline V lookup: CDR1 MNHEY, CDR2 SVGAGI. The CDR3 protein is CASSYSLAESYNEQFF. For the CDR3, the DNA is TGTGCCAGCAGTTACTCCCTAGCGGAATCCTACAATGAGCAGTTCTTC.

Details on this clonotype: Just one base apart from a much larger clone, this may be a read error. V is TRBV9 and J is TRBJ1-1; the match to TRBD1 covers 7 bases. The CDR3 consists of 14 residues. In germline, CDR1 is SGDLS, CDR2 YYNGEE. V was pared by 4 bases and J by 4 bases, with 7 bases of the junction left unmatched. The CDR3 DNA reads as TGTGCCAGCAGCACCAGACAGGGAGGCACTGAAGCTTTCTTT. Encoded protein: CASSTRQGGTEAFF.

V gene TRBV13 combines with J gene TRBJ2-1; 12 positions agree with TRBD2. The CDR3 is 17 residues long. CDR1 PRHDT and CDR2 FYEKMQ come from the germline V gene (reference sequence). The junction had 12 bases not matched to a gene; V was cut back by 2 bases and J by 10 bases. CDR3 residues: CASSLFLAGGTGNEQFF. The CDR3 DNA sequence: TGTGCCAGCAGCTTATTCCTAGCGGGGGGGACGGGCAACGAGCAGTTCTTC.